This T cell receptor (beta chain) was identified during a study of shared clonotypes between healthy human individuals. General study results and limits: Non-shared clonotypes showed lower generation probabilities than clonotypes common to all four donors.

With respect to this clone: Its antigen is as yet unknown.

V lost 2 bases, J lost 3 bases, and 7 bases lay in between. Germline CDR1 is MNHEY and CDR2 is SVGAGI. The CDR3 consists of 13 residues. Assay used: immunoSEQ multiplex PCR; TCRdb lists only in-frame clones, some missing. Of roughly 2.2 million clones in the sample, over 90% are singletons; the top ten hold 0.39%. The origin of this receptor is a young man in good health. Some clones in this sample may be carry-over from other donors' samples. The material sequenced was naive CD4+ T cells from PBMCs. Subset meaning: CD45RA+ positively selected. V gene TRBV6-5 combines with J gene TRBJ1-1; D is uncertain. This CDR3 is CASSYVGYTEAFF. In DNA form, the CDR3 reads TGTGCCAGCAGTTACGTAGGTTACACTGAAGCTTTCTTT.